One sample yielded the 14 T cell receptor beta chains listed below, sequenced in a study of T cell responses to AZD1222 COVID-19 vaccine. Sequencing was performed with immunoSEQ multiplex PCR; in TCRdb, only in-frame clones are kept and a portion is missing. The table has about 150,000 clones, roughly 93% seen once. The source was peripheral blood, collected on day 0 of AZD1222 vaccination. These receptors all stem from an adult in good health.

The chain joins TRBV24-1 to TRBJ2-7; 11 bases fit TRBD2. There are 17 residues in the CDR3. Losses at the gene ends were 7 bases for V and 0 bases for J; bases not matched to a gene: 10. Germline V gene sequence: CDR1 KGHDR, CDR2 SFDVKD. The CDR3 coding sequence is TGTGCCACCAGAGCCGGGACTAGCGGAACGAGCTCCTACGAGCAGTACTTC. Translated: CATRAGTSGTSSYEQYF.

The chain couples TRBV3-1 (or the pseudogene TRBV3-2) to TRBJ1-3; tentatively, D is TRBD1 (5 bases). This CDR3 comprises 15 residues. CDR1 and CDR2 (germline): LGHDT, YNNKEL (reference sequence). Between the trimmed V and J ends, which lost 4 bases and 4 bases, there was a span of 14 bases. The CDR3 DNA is TGTGCCAGCAGCCTCGGGACCTCGGGAGGAAACACCATATATTTT. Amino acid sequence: CASSLGTSGGNTIYF.

The CDR3 bases are TGCGCCAGCAGCTTGGTTTGGACAGGGGTCGAGCAGTACTTC. Encoded protein: CASSLVWTGVEQYF. This sequence joins TRBV5-1 and TRBJ2-7, with TRBD1 matching over 9 bases. The CDR3 is made up of 14 amino acids. Trimming removed 0 bases from V and 6 bases from J; junction bases left unmatched: 4. Germline CDR1 reads SGHRS; CDR2 reads YFSETQ.

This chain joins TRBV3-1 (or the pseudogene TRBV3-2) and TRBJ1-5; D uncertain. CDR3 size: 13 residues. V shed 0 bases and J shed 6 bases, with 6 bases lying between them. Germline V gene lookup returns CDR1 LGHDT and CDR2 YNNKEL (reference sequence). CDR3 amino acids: CASSQDTSQPQHF. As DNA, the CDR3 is TGTGCCAGCAGCCAAGATACGAGTCAGCCCCAGCATTTT.

The CDR3: CATSDPGRVEQYF. For the CDR3, the DNA is TGTGCCACCAGTGACCCTGGGAGGGTCGAGCAGTACTTC. The chain joins TRBV24-1 to TRBJ2-7; 7 nucleotides agree with TRBD2. With 4 bases clipped from V and 6 bases from J, the junction kept 5 bases outside the gene matches. Germline V gene sequence: CDR1 KGHDR, CDR2 SFDVKD. CDR3 length: 13 residues.

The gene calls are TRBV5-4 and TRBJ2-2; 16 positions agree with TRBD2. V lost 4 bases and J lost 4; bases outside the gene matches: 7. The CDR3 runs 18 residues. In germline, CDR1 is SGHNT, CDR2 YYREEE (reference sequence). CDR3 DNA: TGTGCCAGCAGCCAGGGACTAGCGGGAGGGCAAGGCACCGGGGAGCTGTTTTTT. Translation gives CASSQGLAGGQGTGELFF.

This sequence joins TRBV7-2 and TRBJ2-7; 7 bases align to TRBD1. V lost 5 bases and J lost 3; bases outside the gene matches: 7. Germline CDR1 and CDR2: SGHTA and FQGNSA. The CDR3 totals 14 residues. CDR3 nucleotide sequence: TGTGCCAGCAGCCTCGGGACAGCCAACTACGAGCAGTACTTC. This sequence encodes CASSLGTANYEQYF.

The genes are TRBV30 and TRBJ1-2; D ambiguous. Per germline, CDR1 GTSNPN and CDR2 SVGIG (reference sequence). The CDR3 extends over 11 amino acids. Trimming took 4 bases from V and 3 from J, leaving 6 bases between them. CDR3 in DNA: TGTGCCTGGAAGAACGACTATGGCTACACCTTC. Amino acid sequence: CAWKNDYGYTF.

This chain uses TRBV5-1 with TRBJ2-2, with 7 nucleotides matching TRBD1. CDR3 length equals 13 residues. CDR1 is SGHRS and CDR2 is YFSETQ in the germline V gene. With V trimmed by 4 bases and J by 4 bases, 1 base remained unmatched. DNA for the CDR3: TGCGCCAGCAGCCGGGACAGCACCGGGGAGCTGTTTTTT. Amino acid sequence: CASSRDSTGELFF.

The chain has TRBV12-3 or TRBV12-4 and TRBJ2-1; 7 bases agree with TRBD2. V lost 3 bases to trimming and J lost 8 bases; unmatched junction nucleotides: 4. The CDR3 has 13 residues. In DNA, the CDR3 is TGTGCCAGCAGTTTTGGGAGGGAGGATGAGCAGTTCTTC. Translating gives CASSFGREDEQFF.

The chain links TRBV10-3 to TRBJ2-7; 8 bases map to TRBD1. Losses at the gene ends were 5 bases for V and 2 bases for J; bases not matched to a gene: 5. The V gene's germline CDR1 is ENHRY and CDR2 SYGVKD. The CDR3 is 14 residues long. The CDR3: CAISPDRDTYEQYF. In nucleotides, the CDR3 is TGTGCCATCAGTCCGGACAGGGATACCTACGAGCAGTACTTC.

CDR3 sequence (DNA): TGTGCCAGCAGCCCGGGACGGGCGAACACTGAAGCTTTCTTT. This encodes CASSPGRANTEAFF. This sequence joins TRBV7-3 and TRBJ1-1; weak D call: TRBD1 (5 bases). The length of the CDR3 is 14 residues. V lost 5 bases to trimming and J lost 1 base, with 11 bases between them. The germline V gene encodes CDR1 SGHTA and CDR2 FQGTGA.

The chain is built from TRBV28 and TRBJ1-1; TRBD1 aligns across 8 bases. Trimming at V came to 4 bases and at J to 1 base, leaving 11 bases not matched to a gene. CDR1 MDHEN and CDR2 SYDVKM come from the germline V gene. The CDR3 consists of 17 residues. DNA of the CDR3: TGTGCCAGCAGTTCCCCCAAGAGAACAGGGGGGAACACTGAAGCTTTCTTT. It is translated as CASSSPKRTGGNTEAFF.

CDR3 protein: CASSVVVDSPLHF. CDR3 nucleotides: TGTGCCAGCAGTGTGGTTGTCGATTCACCCCTCCACTTT. The V and J genes are TRBV25-1 and TRBJ1-6; D not resolved. The germline V and J ends were trimmed by 4 bases and 8 bases, with 9 bases remaining between them. Germline V CDR1 and CDR2: MGHDK, SYGVNS. There are 13 residues in the CDR3.